This TCR beta chain was captured in a study of vaccination effects on CD4 cells after COVID-19. Study results and limitations: Sampling in the study covered few convalescent patients and included no early post-infection timepoints.

This CDR3 has 14 residues. CDR1 is KGHSH and CDR2 is LQKENI in the germline V gene. Trimming removed 4 bases at V and 2 bases at J, with 12 bases between. Some clones are missing from TCRdb's copy, which holds only in-frame ones; the method was immunoSEQ multiplex PCR. The sample consists of around 40,000 clones, roughly 65% of them appearing once. CD4+ T cells were isolated after around 9 days of culture. Note on this clone: The antigen remains undetermined.

This clonotype was sampled from a human donor who received a COVID-19 vaccine. The sequencing here drew on CD4+ T cells from PBMCs cultured without peptide, taken before COVID-19 vaccination. The rearrangement joins TRBV18 to TRBJ2-7; perhaps TRBD2 as D (5 bases). CDR3 bases: TGTGCCAGCTCACTCCCGGGGAAACCCTACGAGCAGTACTTC. Amino acid sequence: CASSLPGKPYEQYF.